This T cell receptor beta chain derives from a study of cytomegalovirus exposure and HLA in healthy donors (dated by TCRdb to 2017 to 2019). Regarding the complete study: An earlier analysis of some 620 of the donors reported over 250 Gb of sequence data and 117 million unique TCR beta sequences obtained from around 170 million T cells. An early release that covered more than 550 HLA-typed donors contained approximately 300 gigabases of sequencing data and 85 million to 100 million unique TCR sequences. Of the 300 to 500 genotyped donors, roughly 76% were placed in the genetic ancestry cluster associated with self-reported Caucasian donors. The aim of the study was to test whether cataloging public T cell receptors could identify signatures of past pathogen exposure. Using immunosequencing, the study profiled T cell repertoires from 640 or so subjects and related those repertoires to cytomegalovirus serostatus. Along with the approximately 700-subject first cohort, a separate validation cohort of over a hundred different subjects was used. The study combined high-throughput TCR immunosequencing, statistical association of individual TCRs with disease status, and machine learning to predict cytomegalovirus infection status. To study patterns of TCR occurrence, a later analysis re-analyzed previously published TCR beta repertoires from just over 650 donors and added high-resolution HLA genotyping. Rather than drawing on any new phenotypic data, the later analysis identified candidate immune exposures from TCR beta sequences and the way those sequences occurred across donors. An earlier analysis of 587 of the donors used high-throughput TCR beta sequencing to judge whether each TCR beta V gene segment behaved as functional or pseudogenic. Donor age, sex, ethnicity and CMV serostatus were compiled together with the repertoire data. A later genetic analysis used genome-wide SNP genotypes for about three fifths of the 666 donors, treating that subset as a discovery cohort. All discovery cohort repertoires had been generated on a single sequencing platform. Both class I and class II loci were covered by HLA typing, at four-digit resolution. Typing coverage differed by locus: A, B, C, DRB1 and DQB1 were typed in roughly 620-630 donors, DQA1 in 500 to 550, DPA1 in 600 to 610, and DPB1 in about 450. Because of strong linkage in the cohort, roughly five DR-DQ haplotypes were treated as single units for association and clustering. Among a few hundred genotyped donors of the cohort, an average of roughly 240,000 unique TCR beta nucleotide sequences were sequenced per donor, around 20% of them non-productive. What the research found in general, with its limitations: In a later genetic analysis, a missense DCLRE1C variant was associated with V-gene and J-gene trimming of TCR beta chains, and the association was replicated in an independent cohort. The authors suggested that the approach could potentially be extended to other disease states and immunological phenotypes. Several of the top co-occurrence clusters appeared to be linked to parvovirus B19, influenza, CMV and Epstein-Barr virus, according to a later analysis. Assigning TCR associations to individual alleles was difficult when HLA alleles, especially DR and DQ, strongly co-occurred. Compared with equally common non-associated chains, HLA-associated TCR beta chains in a later analysis were more clonally expanded and had lower generation probabilities. The study gave a list of under 200 TCR beta chains associated with cytomegalovirus. Across donors, most TCR sequences were observed very rarely, whereas some public TCRs were present in many individuals. The earlier analysis of almost 600 of the donors excluded 15 to 20 rarely observed V segments, including chromosome 9 orphons, because counts were too low. In this cohort, only TCR beta chains were sequenced, and detectable features were limited by the absence of alpha or paired-chain data. Immune exposure information for the cohort was limited to CMV serostatus. The 87-base-pair reads could not distinguish some IMGT-functional V segments, including TRBV6-2 and TRBV6-3, so those segments were excluded. A group of highly shared sequence variants was considered likely to be a technical artifact of the sequencing pipeline. At a false discovery rate of 0.05, a later analysis linked some 17,000 TCR beta sequences to specific HLA alleles. Because some donors lacked HLA typing at each locus, the association tests relied only on the typed subset. The classifier was reported to diagnose cytomegalovirus status with high specificity and sensitivity in both the original cohort and the validation cohort. Sequencing depth was assumed to be roughly uniform across donors in the presence/absence analyses, though that assumption may not hold. A further reported finding was that TCR beta sequences accurately predicted the HLA-A and HLA-B alleles for most subjects in the first cohort. Correlated functional status among segregating V segments might reflect linkage disequilibrium, but an unknown experimental factor could not be ruled out. According to a later analysis, most CMV-associated TCR beta chains appeared to be HLA-restricted, and the HLA associations seemed to be driven largely by CMV exposure. In vitro tests confirmed that a few of the cytomegalovirus-associated TCR beta chains recognize cytomegalovirus antigens. Compared with the roughly 670-donor mean, donors in an Asian-associated ancestry cluster had fewer N-insertions in productive TCRs, according to a later genetic analysis. Broadly in line with IMGT annotations, most TCR beta V segments showed up in productive rearrangements about 87% or about 30% of the time in an earlier analysis of around 600 of the donors. According to a later analysis, TCR association rates differed among HLA loci, with DRB1 alleles showing the most associated TCRs and HLA-C alleles showing the fewest.

Taken from cysteine to phenylalanine, the CDR3 has 14 residues. CDR3 DNA only is kept here, 42 bases in frame from base 1. At the junction V is shortened by 4 bases and J by 6 bases; bases outside the gene matches: 7. CDR1 and CDR2 (SGHNT, YYREEE) derive from the germline V gene (reference sequence). The cohort consisted of 600 or so healthy bone marrow donors. Cohort members were all nominally healthy when sampled, although unrecorded immune exposures were likely present. The donor tested CMV seronegative, placing the donor among the roughly 340 seronegative members of the cohort. A peripheral blood sample was provided by each donor, and peripheral blood mononuclear cells were used for TCR beta sequencing. The Qiagen DNeasy Blood Extraction Kit was used to extract genomic DNA from the blood cell samples. The library was built by means of the immunoSEQ multiplex PCR assay. For the multiplex PCR, a mixture combining 60 forward primers for TCR Vbeta segments and 13 reverse primers for TCR Jbeta segments was used. Amplification of the CDR3 region of rearranged TCR beta genes was performed with a multiplex PCR assay on genomic DNA. Amplified TCR beta libraries were sequenced as 87-base-pair reads on the Illumina HiSeq System. The original methods were these. Across the 670 or so repertoires, a later analysis counted 60 million to 90 million unique TCR beta chains, some 11 million of which were shared by at least two donors. Raw reads were error-corrected and collapsed into unique sequences by a nearest-neighbor algorithm in which closely related sequences were merged to remove PCR and sequencing errors. To assign V, D and J gene segments, CDR3 sequences were aligned to IMGT reference sequences. For a sequence to be retained, a match of at least six nucleotides was required to both a V gene segment and a J gene segment. A rearrangement counted as productive if the CDR3 had no stop codons and remained in frame with V and J, and every other rearrangement counted as non-productive. CDR3 was defined according to IMGT convention as the region running from the second conserved V-encoded cysteine to the conserved J-encoded phenylalanine. The earlier analysis of 587 of the donors excluded sequences that lacked an unambiguous match to a single V gene segment. An earlier analysis of 587 of the donors called V segments functional above 56.7% productive rearrangements and segregating when the between-donor standard deviation exceeded 5%. A statistical classification framework was developed to diagnose cytomegalovirus status using the catalog of TCR beta chain sequences. V and J gene assignment, in a later analysis, came from comparing TCR nucleotide sequences with IMGT/GENE-DB human TR gene sequences. Using the TCRdist pipeline, a later analysis assigned CDR3 sequences along with most-parsimonious VDJ recombination scenarios. A later analysis defined each TCR beta chain by its CDR3 amino acid sequence plus V-gene family, and excluded reads lacking a unique V-gene family. As a way to deal with suspected cross-contamination and a sequencing artifact, a later analysis dropped 640 or so nucleotide sequences that were highly shared and had low generation probability. In a later analysis, a clonal expansion index for each public chain was calculated from normalized within-repertoire ranks of inferred template counts. A later analysis computed generation probabilities with a VDJ recombination model fitted to out-of-frame rearrangements, and checked the results against IGoR. In a later analysis, hypergeometric tests were used to score TCR-TCR, TCR-HLA and TCR-CMV co-occurrence, with a repertoire-size bias correction applied to TCR pairs. False discovery rates were estimated in a later analysis by permuting HLA or CMV assignments 20 times. In a later analysis, co-occurring TCRs were grouped using DBSCAN, with TCRdist sequence similarity added in when clustering inside HLA-allele-positive subsets. Co-occurrence clustering excluded repertoires with fewer than 30,000 or more than 120,000 public chains, plus five with anomalous nucleotide sharing. The table comes from immuneACCESS by way of TCRdb, which keeps in-frame sequences with V and J called. Part of the clones is missing from these tables; in studies checked, under half for an unresolved V gene and the rest for unknown reasons. The D gene and trimming were derived from the DNA, and the V and J assignments and clone size from that table. Present in this sample are over 95,000 clones, about 80% of which were seen just once. The top ten hold roughly 2.6% of the sample.

Notes on this clone: Which antigen it targets is not known. No per-base quality is available; no much larger clone lies one base away.

The source of this sequence is a female donor in good health and CMV-seronegative. The chain couples TRBV5-4 to TRBJ2-7, with 10 bases in between that match TRBD1. Sequenced: PBMCs. The CDR3 has the sequence CASSVGQGGGEQYF. At the DNA level, the sequence is TGTGCCAGCAGCGTCGGACAGGGGGGCGGCGAGCAGTACTTC. When the CDR3 is completed using the reference TRBV5-4 and TRBJ2-7 genes on either side, the full variable domain is ETGVTQSPTHLIKTRGQQVTLRCSSQSGHNTVSWYQQALGQGPQFIFQYYREEENGRGNFPPRFSGLQFPNYSSELNVNALELDDSALYLCASSVGQGGGEQYFGPGTRLTVT.